These 8 T cell receptor beta chains share one sample of origin, sequenced in a study of blood T cell repertoires in COVID-19. Sequencing was performed with immunoSEQ multiplex PCR; in TCRdb, only in-frame clones are kept and a portion is missing. The table has about 45,000 clones, around 92% seen once; the top ten hold about 12%. The specimen was peripheral blood. These receptor sequences come from a human donor in a cohort sampled during active COVID-19.

The V gene is TRBV7-2, the J gene TRBJ2-3; 7 bases agree with TRBD1. The germline V gene has CDR1 SGHTA and CDR2 FQGNSA. With 0 bases clipped from V and 6 bases from J, the junction kept 9 bases outside the gene matches. The CDR3 loop spans 16 amino acids. The CDR3 region is CASSLAPETGRDTQYF. The CDR3 nucleotides are TGTGCCAGCAGCTTAGCGCCCGAGACAGGGCGCGATACGCAGTATTTT.

The chain joins TRBV13 to TRBJ2-7; D perhaps matches TRBD2 (6 bases). Germline V gene data show CDR1 as PRHDT and CDR2 as FYEKMQ (reference sequence). With 4 bases removed from V and 3 bases from J, the gap between germline ends came to 13 bases. The CDR3 runs 14 residues. The CDR3 protein is CASSSREFRYEQYF. The CDR3 DNA sequence: TGTGCCAGCAGCTCCCGGGAGTTCCGCTACGAGCAGTACTTC.

V is TRBV7-2 and J is TRBJ2-3; D might be TRBD1 (5 bases). V shed 5 bases and J shed 1 base, with 13 bases lying between them. CDR1 and CDR2 (germline): SGHTA, FQGNSA. There are 15 residues in the CDR3. CDR3 residues: CASSDRVGGTDTQYF. CDR3 sequence (DNA): TGTGCCAGCAGCGACCGAGTAGGGGGCACAGATACGCAGTATTTT.

This clone was counted once. The CDR3 reads CASRMGHNEQFF. The CDR3 DNA follows: TGTGCCAGCAGAATGGGGCACAATGAGCAGTTCTTC. The chain recombines TRBV3-1 (or the pseudogene TRBV3-2) with TRBJ2-1; D perhaps matches TRBD1 (5 bases). There are 12 residues in the CDR3. Deletions cut 6 bases from V and 5 bases from J, with 8 bases between. Germline V gene data show CDR1 as LGHDT and CDR2 as YNNKEL (reference sequence).

This rearrangement joins TRBV11-2 to TRBJ2-2, with D possibly matching TRBD2 (6 bases). This CDR3 contains 16 residues. The V end lost 1 base, the J end lost 3 bases, and 12 bases lay between the germline ends. The germline V gene has CDR1 SGHAT and CDR2 FQNNGV. This CDR3 reads CASSLGWGGYTGELFF. The CDR3 region has the DNA TGTGCCAGCAGCTTAGGTTGGGGAGGATACACCGGGGAGCTGTTTTTT.

The chain is built from TRBV4-3 and TRBJ1-4; D might be TRBD1 (6 bases). Germline lookup yields CDR1 LGHNA and CDR2 YSLEER. Trimming cost V 1 base and J 6 bases, with 12 bases left between them. CDR3 length equals 15 residues. The CDR3 here is CASSQARGMDEKLFF. CDR3 bases: TGCGCCAGCAGCCAAGCGAGGGGGATGGATGAAAAACTGTTTTTT.

This chain links TRBV14 with TRBJ2-1, with D possibly TRBD2 on 5 matching bases. The germline V gene encodes CDR1 SGHDN and CDR2 FVKESK. The CDR3 consists of 16 residues. V was pared by 4 bases and J by 0 bases, with 13 bases between. CDR3 nucleotides: TGTGCCAGCAGCCGACCCCTTGGGAGCTCCTACAATGAGCAGTTCTTC. Amino acids: CASSRPLGSSYNEQFF.

The chain combines TRBV19 with TRBJ2-3, with 10 nucleotides matching TRBD2. Trimming removed 5 bases from V and 8 bases from J; junction bases left unmatched: 13. This CDR3 contains 16 residues. In germline, CDR1 is LNHDA, CDR2 SQIVND (reference sequence). The DNA for the CDR3 is TGTGCCAGTAGTGTGGGGGCCAGACTAGCGGGCGGTACGCAGTATTTT. Amino acid sequence: CASSVGARLAGGTQYF.